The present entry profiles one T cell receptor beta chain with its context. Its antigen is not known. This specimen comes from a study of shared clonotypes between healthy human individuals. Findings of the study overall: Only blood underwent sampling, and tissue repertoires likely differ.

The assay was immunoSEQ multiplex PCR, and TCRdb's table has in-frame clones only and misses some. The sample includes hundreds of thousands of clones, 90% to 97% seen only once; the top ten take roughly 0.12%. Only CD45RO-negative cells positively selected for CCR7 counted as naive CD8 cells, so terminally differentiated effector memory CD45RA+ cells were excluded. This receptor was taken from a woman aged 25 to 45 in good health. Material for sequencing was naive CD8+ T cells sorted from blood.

CDR3 DNA: TGTGCCAGCAGTCCCCGAGGGGACTTCTTAGCCAAAAACATTCAGTACTTC. It encodes CASSPRGDFLAKNIQYF. The chain employs TRBV27 and TRBJ2-4, with a tentative D call TRBD2 (6 bases). Germline CDR1 MNHEY, CDR2 SMNVEV (reference sequence). This CDR3 is built from 17 residues. Trimming cost V 5 bases and J 0 bases, with 17 bases left between them.